This TCR beta chain was captured by sequencing in a study of vaccination effects on CD4 cells after COVID-19. Antigen-specific CD4+ T cell clonotypes were called by their expansion after viral peptide-pool culture in ViraFEST. Having been cultured for approximately ten days, the cells underwent CD4+ T cell isolation. Cultures had half their medium replaced with IL-2 medium on days 3 and 7. Clones were read by immunoSEQ multiplex PCR, and TCRdb kept only the in-frame ones, dropping some. Among 55,000 to 65,000 clones listed, roughly four fifths were seen once. The CDR3 is made up of 13 amino acids. Trimming took off 5 bases at V and 4 bases at J, with 10 bases between the two ends. Germline CDR1 KGHDR, CDR2 SFDVKD. Notes on this clone: What it binds is unknown.

The TCR sequence derives from a human donor who received a COVID-19 vaccine. The chain carries TRBV24-1 and TRBJ2-5; no clear D. The sequenced sample was CD4+ T cells from PBMCs cultured with HCoV-229E spike peptides, obtained before COVID-19 vaccination. The CDR3 loop reads CATSGSGLETQYF. CDR3 DNA: TGTGCCACCAGTGGGTCGGGTTTAGAGACCCAGTACTTC.